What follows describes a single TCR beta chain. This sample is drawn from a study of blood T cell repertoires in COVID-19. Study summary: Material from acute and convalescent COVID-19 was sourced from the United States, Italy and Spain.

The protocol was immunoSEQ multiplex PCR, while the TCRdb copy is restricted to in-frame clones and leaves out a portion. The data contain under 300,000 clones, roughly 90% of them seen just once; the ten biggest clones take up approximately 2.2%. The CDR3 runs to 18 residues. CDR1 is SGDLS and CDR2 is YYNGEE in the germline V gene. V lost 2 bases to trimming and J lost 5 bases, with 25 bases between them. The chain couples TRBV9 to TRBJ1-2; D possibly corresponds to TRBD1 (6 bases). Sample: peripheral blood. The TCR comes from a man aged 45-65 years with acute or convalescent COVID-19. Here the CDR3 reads CASSVPGLETGSGYGYTF. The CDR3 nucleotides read TGTGCCAGCAGCGTCCCAGGGTTGGAGACAGGATCGGGTTATGGCTACACCTTC. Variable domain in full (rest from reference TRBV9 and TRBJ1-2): DSGVTQTPKHLITATGQRVTLRCSPRSGDLSVYWYQQSLDQGLQFLIQYYNGEERAKGNILERFSAQQFPDLHSELNLSSLELGDSALYFCASSVPGLETGSGYGYTFGSGTRLTVV.